In its sample, the clone carrying this T cell receptor (beta chain) was seen once. The antigen remains undetermined. This sample was included in a study of Siglec-9 on CD8 T cells in melanoma. General observations from the study: In melanoma tumors, a Siglec-9-marked effector memory CD8+ subset reportedly appeared to accumulate.

Data came from immunoSEQ multiplex PCR; TCRdb stores just in-frame clones and leaves some out. The table has more than 30,000 clones, 80% to 85% seen once. The source material was Siglec-9- CD8+ T cells sorted from blood. This receptor was taken from a human donor in good health.

CDR3 DNA sequence: TGTGCCAGCAGCGTAGATCCGGGAAACACCATATATTTT. It codes for CASSVDPGNTIYF. The chain couples TRBV9 to TRBJ1-3; D unclear. Germline V lookup: CDR1 SGDLS, CDR2 YYNGEE. V was pared by 0 bases and J by 4 bases, with 5 bases between. The CDR3 sequence is 13 residues long.